The clone carrying this T cell receptor (beta chain) was seen only a few times. Its antigen is unknown. This CDR3 contains 15 residues. Germline CDR1 reads KGHSH; CDR2 reads LQKENI. V dropped 6 bases and J dropped 0 bases, with 12 bases sitting between them. Clones were read by immunoSEQ multiplex PCR, and TCRdb kept only the in-frame ones, dropping some. Seen here are about 10,000 clones, approximately 90% observed once, and the top ten hold roughly two fifths. This sample was included in a study of STAT3 mutations in large granular lymphocyte leukemia. Study results and caveats: Every T-LGLL patient had at least one immunodominant TCRbeta clonotype.

Material: peripheral blood mononuclear cells. This sequence joins TRBV18 and TRBJ2-1; D may be TRBD1 or TRBD2 (6 bases each). This clonotype was sampled from a man aged 60 to 69 with T-cell large granular lymphocyte leukemia. Some clones in this sample may be carry-over from other donors' samples. CDR3 sequence reads: CASSGAGYSYNEQFF. The CDR3 coding sequence is TGTGCCAGCTCGGGGGCGGGGTACTCCTACAATGAGCAGTTCTTC.